The source of this T cell receptor beta chain is a study of shared clonotypes between healthy human individuals. General study findings and limits: It was observed that 5% to 6% of naive CD4 clonotypes were shared across several donors.

Profiling relied on immunoSEQ multiplex PCR, and the TCRdb table lists in-frame clones only, not all of them. The table has 1.5 million to 2.5 million clones, about 95% seen once. Germline trimming cut 7 bases from V and 6 bases from J; bases unmatched to any gene: 3. The CDR3 is made up of 13 amino acids. Germline V gene lookup returns CDR1 LNHDA and CDR2 SQIVND (reference sequence). Of note for this clone: What it binds is unknown.

Only CD45RO-negative cells positively selected for CCR7 counted as naive CD8 cells, so terminally differentiated effector memory CD45RA+ cells were excluded. The V gene is TRBV19, the J gene TRBJ1-6, with 7 bases identical to TRBD1. The TCR sequence derives from a man aged 18 to 35 in good health. The source material was naive CD8+ T cells sorted from blood. The CDR3 nucleotides read TGTGCCAGTAATTGGGACAGTAATTCACCCCTCCACTTT. The encoded protein is CASNWDSNSPLHF.